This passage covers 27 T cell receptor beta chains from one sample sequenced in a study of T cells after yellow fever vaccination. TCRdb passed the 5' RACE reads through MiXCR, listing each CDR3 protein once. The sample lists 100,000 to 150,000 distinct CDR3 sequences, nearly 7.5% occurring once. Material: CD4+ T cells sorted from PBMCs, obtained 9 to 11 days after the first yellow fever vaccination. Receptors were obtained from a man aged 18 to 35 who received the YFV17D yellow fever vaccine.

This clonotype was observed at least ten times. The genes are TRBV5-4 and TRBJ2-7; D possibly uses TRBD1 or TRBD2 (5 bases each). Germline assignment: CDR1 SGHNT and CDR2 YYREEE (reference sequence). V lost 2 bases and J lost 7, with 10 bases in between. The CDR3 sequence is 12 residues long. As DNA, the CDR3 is TGTGCCAGCAGCTTTTCCGGGGCAGAGCAGTACGTC. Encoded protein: CASSFSGAEQYV.

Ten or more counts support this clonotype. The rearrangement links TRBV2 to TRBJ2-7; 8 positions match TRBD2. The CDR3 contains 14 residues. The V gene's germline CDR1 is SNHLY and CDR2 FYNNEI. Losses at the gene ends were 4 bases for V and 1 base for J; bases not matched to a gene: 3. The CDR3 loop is CASSAGGKSYEQYV. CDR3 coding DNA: TGTGCCAGCAGTGCGGGGGGGAAATCCTACGAGCAGTACGTC.

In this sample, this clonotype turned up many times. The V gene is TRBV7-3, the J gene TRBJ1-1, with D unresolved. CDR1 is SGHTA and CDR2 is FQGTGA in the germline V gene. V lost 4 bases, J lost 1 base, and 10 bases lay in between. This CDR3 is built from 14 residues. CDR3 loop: CASSSNGPNTEAFF. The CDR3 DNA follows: TGTGCCAGCAGCTCAAACGGTCCGAACACTGAAGCTTTCTTT.

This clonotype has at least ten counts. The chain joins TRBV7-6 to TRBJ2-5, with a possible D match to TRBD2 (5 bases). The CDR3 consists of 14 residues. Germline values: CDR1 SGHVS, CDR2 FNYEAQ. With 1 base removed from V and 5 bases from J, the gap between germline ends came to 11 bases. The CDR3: CASSLGLRGETQYF. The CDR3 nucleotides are TGTGCCAGCAGCTTAGGTTTGAGAGGGGAGACCCAGTACTTC.

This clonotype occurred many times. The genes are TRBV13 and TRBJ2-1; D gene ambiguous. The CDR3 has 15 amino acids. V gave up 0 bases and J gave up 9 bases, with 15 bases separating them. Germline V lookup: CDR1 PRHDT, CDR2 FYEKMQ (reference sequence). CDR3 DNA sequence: TGTGCCAGCAGCTTAGGAGACCAATCCCGATCTGAGCAGTTCTTC. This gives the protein CASSLGDQSRSEQFF.

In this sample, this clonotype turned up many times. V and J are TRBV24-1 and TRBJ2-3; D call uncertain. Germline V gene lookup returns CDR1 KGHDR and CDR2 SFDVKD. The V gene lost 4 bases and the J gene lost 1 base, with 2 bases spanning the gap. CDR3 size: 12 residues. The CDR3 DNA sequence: TGTGCCACCAGTGACCGCACAGATACGCAGTATTTT. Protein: CATSDRTDTQYF.

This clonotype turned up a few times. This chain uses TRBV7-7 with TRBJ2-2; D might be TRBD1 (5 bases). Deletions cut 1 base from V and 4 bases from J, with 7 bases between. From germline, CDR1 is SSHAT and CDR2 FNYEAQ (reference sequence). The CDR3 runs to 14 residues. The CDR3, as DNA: TGTGCCAGCAGCTTAGGACAGTTCACCGGGGAGCTGTTTTTT. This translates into CASSLGQFTGELFF.

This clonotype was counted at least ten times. The DNA of the CDR3 is TGTGCCAGCAGCGTGACAGGGGGCAGGGGAGAGACCCAGTACTTC. As protein: CASSVTGGRGETQYF. The genes are TRBV9 and TRBJ2-5, with TRBD1 identical over 10 bases. The ends lost 2 bases at V and 4 bases at J; junction bases unmatched: 5. The CDR3 runs 15 residues. In germline, CDR1 is SGDLS, CDR2 YYNGEE.

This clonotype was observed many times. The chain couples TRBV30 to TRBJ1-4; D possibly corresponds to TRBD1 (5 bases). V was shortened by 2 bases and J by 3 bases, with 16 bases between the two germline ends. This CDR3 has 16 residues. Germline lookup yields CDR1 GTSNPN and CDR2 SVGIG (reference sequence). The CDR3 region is CAWSSGRAGPNEKLFF. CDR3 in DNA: TGTGCCTGGAGTTCGGGTCGGGCAGGGCCTAATGAAAAACTGTTTTTT.

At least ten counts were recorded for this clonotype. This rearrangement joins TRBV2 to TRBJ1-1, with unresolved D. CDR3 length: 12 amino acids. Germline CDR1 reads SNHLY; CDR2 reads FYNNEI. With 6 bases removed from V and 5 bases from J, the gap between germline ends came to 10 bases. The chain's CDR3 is CASRTSGTEAFF. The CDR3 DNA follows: TGTGCCAGCAGGACCTCGGGAACTGAAGCTTTCTTT.

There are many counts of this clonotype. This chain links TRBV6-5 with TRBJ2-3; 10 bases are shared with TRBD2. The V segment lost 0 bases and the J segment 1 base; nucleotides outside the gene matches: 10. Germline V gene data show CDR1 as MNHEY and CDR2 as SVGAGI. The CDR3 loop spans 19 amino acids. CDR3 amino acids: CASSYSASGGRSGTDTQYF. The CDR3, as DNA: TGTGCCAGCAGTTACTCGGCTAGCGGGGGAAGGTCCGGCACAGATACGCAGTATTTT.

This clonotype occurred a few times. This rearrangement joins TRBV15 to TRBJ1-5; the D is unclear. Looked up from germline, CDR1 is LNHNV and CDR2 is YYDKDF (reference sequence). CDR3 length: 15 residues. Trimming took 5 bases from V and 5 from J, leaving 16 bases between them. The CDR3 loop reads CATSPQRQTHQPQHF. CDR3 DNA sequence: TGTGCCACCAGCCCACAGAGGCAGACTCATCAGCCCCAGCATTTT.

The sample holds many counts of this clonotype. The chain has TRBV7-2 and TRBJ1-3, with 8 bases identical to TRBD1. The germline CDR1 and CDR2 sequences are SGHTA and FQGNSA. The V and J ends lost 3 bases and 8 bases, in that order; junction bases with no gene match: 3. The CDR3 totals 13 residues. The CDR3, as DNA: TGTGCCAGCAGCTTGAACAGGGGGGACACCATATATTTT. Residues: CASSLNRGDTIYF.

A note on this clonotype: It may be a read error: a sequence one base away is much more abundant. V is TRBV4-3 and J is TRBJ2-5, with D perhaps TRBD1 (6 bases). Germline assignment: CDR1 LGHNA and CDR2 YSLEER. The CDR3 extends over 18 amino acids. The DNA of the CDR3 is TGCGCCAGCAGCCAAGAGTGGGACACGCCCTCCCGTTTGAAGACCCAGTGCTTC. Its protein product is CASSQEWDTPSRLKTQCF.

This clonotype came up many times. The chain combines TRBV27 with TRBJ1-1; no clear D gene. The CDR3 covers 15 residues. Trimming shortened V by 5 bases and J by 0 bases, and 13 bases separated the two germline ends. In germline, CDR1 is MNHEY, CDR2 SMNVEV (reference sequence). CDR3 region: CASSIRTAMNTEAFF. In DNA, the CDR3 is TGTGCCAGCAGTATACGGACTGCCATGAACACTGAAGCTTTCTTT.

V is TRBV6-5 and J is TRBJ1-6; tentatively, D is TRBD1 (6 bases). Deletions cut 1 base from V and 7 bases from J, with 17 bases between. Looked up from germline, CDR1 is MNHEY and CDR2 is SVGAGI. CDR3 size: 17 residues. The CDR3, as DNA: TGTGCCAGCAGTTACTTAGTCTGGGGGCCCGGGAATTCACCCCTCCACTTT. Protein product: CASSYLVWGPGNSPLHF.

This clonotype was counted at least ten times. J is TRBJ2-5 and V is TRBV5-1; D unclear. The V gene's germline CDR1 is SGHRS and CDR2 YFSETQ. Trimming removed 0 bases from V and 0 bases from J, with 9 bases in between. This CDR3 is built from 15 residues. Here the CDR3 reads CASSLDHSYQETQYF. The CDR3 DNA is TGCGCCAGCAGCTTGGATCATTCGTACCAAGAGACCCAGTACTTC.

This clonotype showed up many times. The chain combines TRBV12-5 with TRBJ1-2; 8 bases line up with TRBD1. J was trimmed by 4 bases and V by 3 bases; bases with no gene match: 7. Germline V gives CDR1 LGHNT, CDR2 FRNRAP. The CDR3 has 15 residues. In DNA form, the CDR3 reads TGTGCTAGTGGTTTTGGGACAGGACGCTTCTATGGCTACACCTTC. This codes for CASGFGTGRFYGYTF.

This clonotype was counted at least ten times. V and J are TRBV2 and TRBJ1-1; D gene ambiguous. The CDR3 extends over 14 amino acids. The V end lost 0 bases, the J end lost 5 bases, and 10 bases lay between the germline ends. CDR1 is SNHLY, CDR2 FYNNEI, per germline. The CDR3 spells CASSEAGSGTEAFF. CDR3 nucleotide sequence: TGTGCCAGCAGTGAAGCTGGGAGTGGAACTGAAGCTTTCTTT.

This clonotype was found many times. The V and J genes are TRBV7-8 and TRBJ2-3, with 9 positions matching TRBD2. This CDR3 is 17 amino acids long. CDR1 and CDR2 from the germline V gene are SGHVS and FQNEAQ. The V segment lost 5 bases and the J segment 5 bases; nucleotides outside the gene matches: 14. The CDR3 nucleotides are TGTGCCAGCAGCCTATTCGGGGGCGGGGGGGCCATAGATACGCAGTATTTT. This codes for CASSLFGGGGAIDTQYF.

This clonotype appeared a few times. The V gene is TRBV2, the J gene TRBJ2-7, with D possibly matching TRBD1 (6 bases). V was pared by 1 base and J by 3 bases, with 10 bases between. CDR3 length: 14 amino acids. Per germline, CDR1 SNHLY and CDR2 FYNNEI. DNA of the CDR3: TGTGCCAGCAGTGAAGTAGGGGGTTACTACGAGCAGTACGTC. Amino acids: CASSEVGGYYEQYV.

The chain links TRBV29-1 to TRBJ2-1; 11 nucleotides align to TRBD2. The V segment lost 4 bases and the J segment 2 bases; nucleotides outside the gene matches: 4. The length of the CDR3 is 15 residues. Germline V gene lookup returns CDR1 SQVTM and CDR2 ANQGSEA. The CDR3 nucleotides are TGCAGCGTTGTCCTAGCGGGGGGCCCCTACAATGAGCAGTTCTTC. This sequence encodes CSVVLAGGPYNEQFF.

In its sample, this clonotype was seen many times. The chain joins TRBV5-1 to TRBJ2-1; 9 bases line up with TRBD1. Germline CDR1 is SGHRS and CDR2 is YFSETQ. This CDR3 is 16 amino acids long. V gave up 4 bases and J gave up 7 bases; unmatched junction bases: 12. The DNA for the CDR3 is TGCGCCAGCAGCCCTGGAGAAGGGACAGGGCGGAATGAGCAGTTCTTC. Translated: CASSPGEGTGRNEQFF. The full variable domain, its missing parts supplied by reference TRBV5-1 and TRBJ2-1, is KAGVTQTPRYLIKTRGQQVTLSCSPISGHRSVSWYQQTPGQGLQFLFEYFSETQRNKGNFPGRFSGRQFSNSRSEMNVSTLELGDSALYLCASSPGEGTGRNEQFFGPGTRLTVL.

CDR3 bases: TGCGCCAGCAGCTTGGGACGGGGGTCTGGCTACACCTTC. Translated, it gives CASSLGRGSGYTF. This chain joins TRBV5-1 and TRBJ1-2; D perhaps matches TRBD1 (5 bases). CDR3 length: 13 amino acids. CDR1 and CDR2 from the germline V gene are SGHRS and YFSETQ. Trimming removed 0 bases from V and 7 bases from J, with 10 bases in between.

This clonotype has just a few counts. The CDR3 loop is CASSRGQGRSETQYF. Written as DNA, the CDR3 is TGTGCCAGCAGCAGGGGACAGGGGCGCTCGGAGACCCAGTACTTC. The chain is built from TRBV7-2 and TRBJ2-5; 10 bases fit TRBD1. CDR1 and CDR2 from the germline V gene are SGHTA and FQGNSA. The V gene end was trimmed by 5 bases and the J gene end by 5 bases; junction bases not matched to a gene: 8. The CDR3 loop spans 15 amino acids. Together with reference TRBV7-2 and TRBJ2-5, the CDR3 gives the full variable domain: GAGVSQSPSNKVTEKGKDVELRCDPISGHTALYWYRQSLGQGLEFLIYFQGNSAPDKSGLPSDRFSAERTGGSVSTLTIQRTQQEDSAVYLCASSRGQGRSETQYFGPGTRLLVL.

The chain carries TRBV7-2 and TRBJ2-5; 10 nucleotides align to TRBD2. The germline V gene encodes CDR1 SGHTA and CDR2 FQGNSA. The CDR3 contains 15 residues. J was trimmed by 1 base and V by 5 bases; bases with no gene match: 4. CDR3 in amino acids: CASSRSGGAQETQYF. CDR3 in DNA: TGTGCCAGCAGCCGCAGCGGGGGGGCCCAAGAGACCCAGTACTTC.

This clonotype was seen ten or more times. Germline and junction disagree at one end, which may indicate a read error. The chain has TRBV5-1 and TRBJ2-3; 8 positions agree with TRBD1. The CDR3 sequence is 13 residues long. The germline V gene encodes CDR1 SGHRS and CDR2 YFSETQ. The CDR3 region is CASSFIRQGLSFF. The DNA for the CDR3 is TGCGCCAGCAGCTTCATACGACAGGGGCTTTCTTTTTTT.